This TCR beta chain was recovered during a study of shared clonotypes between healthy human individuals. Findings of the study overall: Only blood was sampled; tissue repertoires likely differ. How much donors shared clonotypes was expected to be affected by sequencing depth.

The germline gives CDR1 LNHDA, CDR2 SQIVND (reference sequence). The CDR3 is made up of 13 amino acids. Repertoires were generated with immunoSEQ multiplex PCR, while TCRdb's copy carries only in-frame clones and drops some. Here the sample spans about 460,000 clones, more than 70% being singletons. Caucasian adults residing in Nashville, Tennessee made up all the donors. Genomic DNA came from around 100 million PBMCs in unsorted samples. Regarding this clone: What it recognizes is unknown. A far larger clone lies a single base away; this is likely a read error. Within the sample, other DNA sequences also encode this same CDR3.

Sequencing used PBMCs. This sequence joins TRBV19 and TRBJ1-5; D gene ambiguous. The source of this sequence is a woman aged 40-49 years in good health. Some clones in this sample may be carry-over from other donors' samples. The CDR3 coding sequence is TGCGCCAGTAGTATATCGGAAAATCAGCCCCAGCATTTT. Protein sequence: CASSISENQPQHF.